A single T cell receptor beta chain is shown here with its context. The antigen remains unidentified. These data are taken from a study of cytomegalovirus exposure and HLA in healthy donors. Overall study: Counted in an early data release were approximately 80 million unique TCRs from HLA-typed donors. Whole-study results and caveats: Cytomegalovirus association was assigned to 150 to 200 TCR beta chains. Donor immune exposure was known only as CMV serostatus. The CMV antigen specificity of a few CMV-associated chains was confirmed through in vitro analysis.

The CDR3 is 16 amino acids. Germline lookup yields CDR1 SGHRS and CDR2 YFSETQ. Trimming left V 0 bases short and J 2 bases short, with 12 bases between. Primers for the PCR totalled 60 Vbeta and 13 Jbeta. TCRdb's copy holds only in-frame clones and misses some; the assay was immunoSEQ multiplex PCR. The table has under 150,000 clones, approximately 8.9% seen once; the top ten hold about 7.5%. The sequencing sample was made of PBMCs. This sequence originates from a woman aged 40 to 50 in good health and CMV-seropositive. The rearrangement uses TRBV5-1 and TRBJ1-5, with TRBD1 as a possible D gene (6 bases). The CDR3 DNA reads TGCGCCAGCAGCTTGGACTGGAACAGGGGCAATCAGCCCCAGCATTTT. Its protein product is CASSLDWNRGNQPQHF.